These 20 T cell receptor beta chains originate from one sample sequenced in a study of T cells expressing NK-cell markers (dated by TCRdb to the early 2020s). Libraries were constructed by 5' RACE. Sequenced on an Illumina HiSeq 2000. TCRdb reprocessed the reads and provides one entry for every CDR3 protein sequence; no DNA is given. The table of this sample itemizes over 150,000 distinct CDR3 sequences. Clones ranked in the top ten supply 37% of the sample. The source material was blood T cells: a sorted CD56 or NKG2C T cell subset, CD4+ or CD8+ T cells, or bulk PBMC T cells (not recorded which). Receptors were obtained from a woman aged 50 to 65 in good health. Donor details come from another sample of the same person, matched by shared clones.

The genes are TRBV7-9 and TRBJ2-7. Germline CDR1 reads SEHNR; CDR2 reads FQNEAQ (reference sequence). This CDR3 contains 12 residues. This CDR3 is CASSLSSYEQYF.

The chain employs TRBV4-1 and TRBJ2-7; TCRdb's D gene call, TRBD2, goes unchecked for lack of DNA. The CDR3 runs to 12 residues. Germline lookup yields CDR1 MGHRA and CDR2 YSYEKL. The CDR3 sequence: CASSGLSNEQYF.

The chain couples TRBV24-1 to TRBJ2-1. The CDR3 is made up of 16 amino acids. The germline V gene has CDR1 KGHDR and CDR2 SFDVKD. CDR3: CATSDLKRSSYNEQFF.

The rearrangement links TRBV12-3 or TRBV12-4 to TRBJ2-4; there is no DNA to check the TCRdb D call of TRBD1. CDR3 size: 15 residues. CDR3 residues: CASSLEGAPKNIQYF.

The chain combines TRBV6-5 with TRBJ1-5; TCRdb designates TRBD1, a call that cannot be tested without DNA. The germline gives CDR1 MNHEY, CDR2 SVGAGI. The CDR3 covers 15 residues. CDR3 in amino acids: CASSYSPGENQPQHF.

The CDR3 here is CASSLMGSTGELFF. This sequence joins TRBV7-3 and TRBJ2-2. Germline V lookup: CDR1 SGHTA, CDR2 FQGTGA. The CDR3 sequence is 14 residues long.

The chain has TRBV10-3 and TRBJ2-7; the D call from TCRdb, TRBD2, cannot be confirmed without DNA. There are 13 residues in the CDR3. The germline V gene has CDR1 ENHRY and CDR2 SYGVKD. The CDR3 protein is CAIRGLAIHEQYF.

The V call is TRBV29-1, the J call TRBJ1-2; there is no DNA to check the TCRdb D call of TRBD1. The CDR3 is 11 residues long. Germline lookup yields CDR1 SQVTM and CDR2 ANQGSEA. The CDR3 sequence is CSVDTGGGYTF.

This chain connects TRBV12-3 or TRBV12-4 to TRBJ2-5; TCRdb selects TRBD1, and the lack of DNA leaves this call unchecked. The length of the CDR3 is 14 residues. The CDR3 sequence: CASSGTGGQETQYF.

CDR3 residues: CSAHKAGDWETQYF. V is TRBV20-1 and J is TRBJ2-5; TCRdb selects TRBD2, and the lack of DNA leaves this call unchecked. The CDR3 consists of 14 residues. Germline V gene lookup returns CDR1 DFQATT and CDR2 SNEGSKA (reference sequence).

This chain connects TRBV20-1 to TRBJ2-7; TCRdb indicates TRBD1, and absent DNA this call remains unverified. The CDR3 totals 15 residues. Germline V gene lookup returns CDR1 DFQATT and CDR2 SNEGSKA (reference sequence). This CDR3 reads CSARSDRTGTREQYF.

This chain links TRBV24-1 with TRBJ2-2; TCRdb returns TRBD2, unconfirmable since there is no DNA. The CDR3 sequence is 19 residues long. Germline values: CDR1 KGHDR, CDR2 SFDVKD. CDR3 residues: CATSAPKTSGLRNTGELFF.

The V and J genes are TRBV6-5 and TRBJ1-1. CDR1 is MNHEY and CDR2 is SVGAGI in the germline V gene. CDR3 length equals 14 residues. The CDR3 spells CASSYNTLSTEAFF.

This chain's CDR3 is CASSLGRAGGISNEQFF. The J gene is TRBJ2-1, the V gene TRBV11-2; the D gene TCRdb calls, TRBD2, cannot be checked with no DNA. Looked up from germline, CDR1 is SGHAT and CDR2 is FQNNGV. CDR3 length: 17 residues.

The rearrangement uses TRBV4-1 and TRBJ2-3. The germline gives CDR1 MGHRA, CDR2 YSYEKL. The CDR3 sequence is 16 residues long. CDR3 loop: CASSHVVGTITDTQYF.

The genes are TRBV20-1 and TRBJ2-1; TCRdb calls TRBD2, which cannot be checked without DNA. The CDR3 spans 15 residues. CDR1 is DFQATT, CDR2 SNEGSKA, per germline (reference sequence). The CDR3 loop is CSARGEAGDHNEQFF.

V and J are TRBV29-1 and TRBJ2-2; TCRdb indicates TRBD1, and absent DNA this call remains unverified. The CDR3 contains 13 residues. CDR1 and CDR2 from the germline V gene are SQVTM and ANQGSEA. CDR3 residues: CSVQDRGTGELFF.

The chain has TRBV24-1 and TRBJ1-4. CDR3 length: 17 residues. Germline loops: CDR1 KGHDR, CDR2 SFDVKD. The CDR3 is CATSDSTTGLINEKLFF.

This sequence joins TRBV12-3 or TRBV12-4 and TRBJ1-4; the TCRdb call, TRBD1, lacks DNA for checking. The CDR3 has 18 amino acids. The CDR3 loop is CASSYTGGASPLGEKLFF.

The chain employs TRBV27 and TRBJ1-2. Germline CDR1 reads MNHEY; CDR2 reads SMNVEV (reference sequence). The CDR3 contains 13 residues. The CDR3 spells CASSFNSAGGYTF.